This paragraph covers one T cell receptor beta chain sequence. Antigen specificity is unknown. The CDR3 sequence is 13 residues long. The germline V and J ends were trimmed by 6 bases and 4 bases, with 15 bases remaining between them. The germline gives CDR1 DFQATT, CDR2 SNEGSKA (reference sequence). An amount of RNA that ranged from roughly 0.45 to 1 ug was reverse transcribed with random hexamers. TCRdb re-analysed the immunoSEQ multiplex PCR reads in MiXCR, keeping a single row per CDR3 protein. The sample yields a few hundred thousand distinct CDR3 sequences, less than 95% seen once. The entry originates in a study of CD8 T cells in Susac syndrome. Regarding the study as a whole: The authors found no clonal expansion in Susac syndrome CD4+ T cell repertoires.

The sample comprised CD4+ T cells from PBMCs. The clonotype originates from a human donor with Susac syndrome. The chain carries TRBV20-1 and TRBJ1-1; D possibly corresponds to TRBD1 (5 bases). Written as DNA, the CDR3 is TGCAGTGCCCTGGGGCCAGGCGGCACTGAAGCTTTCTTT. Translation: CSALGPGGTEAFF.